A single sample is the source of the 22 T cell receptor beta chains below, sequenced in a study of T cell responses to AZD1222 COVID-19 vaccine. Only in-frame clones appear in the TCRdb table, and some are missing; sequencing was by immunoSEQ multiplex PCR. This sample has about 56,000 clones, with about 80% found just once. The sequences come from peripheral blood, collected 28 days after the second AZD1222 dose. All receptors derive from an adult who received the AZD1222 COVID-19 vaccine.

The chain carries TRBV2 and TRBJ1-2, with no clear D. The CDR3 has 14 amino acids. Trimming removed 2 bases from V and 0 bases from J, with 7 bases in between. Looked up from germline, CDR1 is SNHLY and CDR2 is FYNNEI. DNA for the CDR3: TGTGCCAGCAGTGAAAACCCTGCTAACTATGGCTACACCTTC. It codes for CASSENPANYGYTF.

This clone was recorded a few times. The V call is TRBV9, the J call TRBJ2-1; D gene ambiguous. Per the germline V gene, CDR1 is SGDLS and CDR2 is YYNGEE. The V end was cut by 3 bases, the J end by 0 bases, with 10 bases between. The CDR3 sequence is 15 residues long. This chain's CDR3 is CASSAGWGSYNEQFF. In nucleotides, the CDR3 is TGTGCCAGCAGCGCGGGTTGGGGCTCCTACAATGAGCAGTTCTTC.

This CDR3 is CASSQDQGSGYTF. CDR3 DNA: TGTGCCAGCAGCCAAGATCAGGGGTCGGGCTACACCTTC. The genes are TRBV14 and TRBJ1-2; D possibly corresponds to TRBD1 (6 bases). V was shortened by 0 bases and J by 8 bases, with 10 bases between the two germline ends. CDR1 and CDR2 (germline): SGHDN, FVKESK. This CDR3 spans 13 amino acids.

This clone appeared a few times. The J gene is TRBJ2-1, the V gene TRBV6-4, with 11 bases identical to TRBD2. Trimming removed 2 bases from V and 8 bases from J; junction bases left unmatched: 5. Germline V gene sequence: CDR1 MRHNA, CDR2 SNTAGT. The length of the CDR3 is 15 residues. CDR3 coding DNA: TGTGCCAGCAGTGACCTGACTAGCGGGAACTATGAGCAGTTCTTC. Translating it yields CASSDLTSGNYEQFF.

This chain connects TRBV3-1 (or the pseudogene TRBV3-2) to TRBJ2-1; 8 nucleotides agree with TRBD2. This CDR3 is 14 amino acids long. Germline V lookup: CDR1 LGHDT, CDR2 YNNKEL (reference sequence). V lost 0 bases and J lost 10; bases outside the gene matches: 5. The CDR3 DNA is TGTGCCAGCAGCCAAGATACGGGCGGGGGGGAGCAGTTCTTC. It codes for CASSQDTGGGEQFF.

The sample holds one count of this clone. The chain joins TRBV7-8 to TRBJ1-2; the match to TRBD1 covers 8 bases. Per germline, CDR1 SGHVS and CDR2 FQNEAQ. The CDR3 contains 14 residues. Trimming at V came to 3 bases and at J to 7 bases, leaving 7 bases not matched to a gene. CDR3 amino acids: CASSFNQGAAGYTF. DNA for the CDR3: TGTGCCAGCAGCTTTAATCAGGGGGCGGCTGGCTACACCTTC.

The rearrangement joins TRBV28 to TRBJ2-2; D may be TRBD1 (5 bases). Looked up from germline, CDR1 is MDHEN and CDR2 is SYDVKM. The germline V and J ends were trimmed by 5 bases and 5 bases, with 18 bases remaining between them. The CDR3 covers 16 residues. This chain's CDR3 is CASSLPLPKGTGELFF. In nucleotides, the CDR3 is TGTGCCAGCAGTCTGCCGCTCCCCAAGGGGACCGGGGAGCTGTTTTTT.

The rearrangement joins TRBV30 to TRBJ2-5; TRBD1 matches 7 bases. The CDR3 covers 14 residues. The germline V gene encodes CDR1 GTSNPN and CDR2 SVGIG (reference sequence). Trimming cost V 5 bases and J 5 bases; bases outside gene matches: 11. CDR3 amino acids: CAWGDGRGQETQYF. CDR3 nucleotides: TGTGCCTGGGGGGATGGAAGGGGGCAGGAGACCCAGTACTTC.

The V call is TRBV5-6, the J call TRBJ1-1; D is unresolved. CDR1 is SGHDT, CDR2 YYEEEE, per germline. The CDR3 consists of 14 residues. The V end was cut by 4 bases, the J end by 6 bases, with 16 bases between. The CDR3 sequence: CASSLFSGVAEAFF. The CDR3 DNA is TGTGCCAGCAGCCTGTTTTCAGGCGTAGCTGAAGCTTTCTTT.

V is TRBV6-2 or TRBV6-3 and J is TRBJ2-7; possibly TRBD1 for D (6 bases). CDR3 length: 17 residues. V lost 6 bases, J lost 0 bases, and 21 bases lay in between. The germline V gene has CDR1 MNHEY and CDR2 SVGEGT. CDR3 residues: CASSPHLGDRNSYEQYF. The CDR3 DNA is TGTGCCAGCAGCCCTCATTTGGGAGACAGGAACTCCTACGAGCAGTACTTC.

Comments on this clone: One end of the junction does not line up with germline, which may come from a read error. The chain is built from TRBV6-5 and TRBJ2-2; D tentatively reads TRBD1 or TRBD2 (5 bases each). CDR1 MNHEY and CDR2 SVGAGI come from the germline V gene. The CDR3 extends over 12 amino acids. The CDR3: CAARDVTGELFF. The CDR3 DNA reads TGCGCTGCCCGGGACGTCACCGGGGAGCTGTTTTTT.

Turning to this clone: Other DNA sequences within the sample encode an identical CDR3. The V gene is TRBV10-2, the J gene TRBJ1-2; D uncertain. Trimming took 4 bases from V and 2 from J, leaving 14 bases between them. This CDR3 contains 15 residues. Per the germline V gene, CDR1 is WSHSY and CDR2 is SAAADI. In DNA, the CDR3 is TGCGCCAGCAGTGGTAACAGAGGAGGAAACTATGGCTACACCTTC. Translated: CASSGNRGGNYGYTF.

The genes are TRBV18 and TRBJ1-3; D remains unclear. CDR1 and CDR2 from the germline V gene are KGHSH and LQKENI. The CDR3 has 15 residues. V lost 0 bases to trimming and J lost 3 bases, with 9 bases between them. The CDR3 nucleotides are TGTGCCAGCTCACCACCGGGATTAGGTGGAAACACCATATATTTT. Its translation is CASSPPGLGGNTIYF.

The chain links TRBV6-5 to TRBJ2-6; D uncertain. V was trimmed by 6 bases and J by 3 bases, leaving 9 bases between them. Germline CDR1 and CDR2: MNHEY and SVGAGI. The CDR3 sequence is 14 residues long. The CDR3 sequence: CASSPLDGANVLTF. The CDR3 DNA sequence: TGTGCCAGCAGCCCACTGGATGGGGCCAACGTCCTGACTTTC.

The chain recombines TRBV6-5 with TRBJ2-7, with 9 bases aligning to TRBD1. Germline V gives CDR1 MNHEY, CDR2 SVGAGI. V gave up 3 bases and J gave up 1 base; unmatched junction bases: 7. CDR3 length: 16 residues. The CDR3 loop is CASSYRTGVVSYEQYF. CDR3 DNA sequence: TGTGCCAGCAGTTATAGGACAGGGGTAGTGTCCTACGAGCAGTACTTC.

CDR3 in DNA: TGTGCCAGCAGCCCAGGGACCCAAAACAATGAGCAGTTCTTC. Amino acids: CASSPGTQNNEQFF. This chain joins TRBV7-9 and TRBJ2-1, with D possibly being TRBD1 or TRBD2 (5 bases each). This CDR3 comprises 14 residues. Per germline, CDR1 SEHNR and CDR2 FQNEAQ (reference sequence). V was clipped by 5 bases and J by 5 bases, with 13 bases between them.

This clone is a singleton in its sample. The chain has TRBV5-1 and TRBJ2-7; TRBD1 matches 11 bases. CDR1 is SGHRS and CDR2 is YFSETQ in the germline V gene. The CDR3 is 14 residues long. The ends lost 3 bases at V and 5 bases at J; junction bases unmatched: 4. CDR3 protein: CASSSGTGGNEQYF. CDR3 coding DNA: TGCGCCAGCAGCTCCGGGACAGGGGGGAACGAGCAGTACTTC. Supplemented by reference TRBV5-1 and TRBJ2-7, the full variable domain reads KAGVTQTPRYLIKTRGQQVTLSCSPISGHRSVSWYQQTPGQGLQFLFEYFSETQRNKGNFPGRFSGRQFSNSRSEMNVSTLELGDSALYLCASSSGTGGNEQYFGPGTRLTVT.

This clone was observed a single time. This chain joins TRBV27 and TRBJ2-7, with D tentatively TRBD1 (7 bases). Deletions cut 3 bases from V and 2 bases from J, with 11 bases between. The germline CDR1 and CDR2 sequences are MNHEY and SMNVEV (reference sequence). The CDR3 has 14 residues. The CDR3 region has the DNA TGTGCCAGCAGTTTGGCAGGGGGGACCTACGAGCAGTACTTC. Its protein is CASSLAGGTYEQYF.

The chain joins TRBV6-2 or TRBV6-3 to TRBJ2-2; TRBD2 matches 14 bases. The CDR3 runs to 18 residues. Germline V gene lookup returns CDR1 MNHEY and CDR2 SVGEGT. V lost 2 bases to trimming and J lost 2 bases; unmatched junction nucleotides: 4. CDR3 in amino acids: CASSYRGTSGSNTGELFF. The DNA for the CDR3 is TGTGCCAGCAGTTACCGTGGGACTAGCGGGAGTAACACCGGGGAGCTGTTTTTT.

Only a few counts were recorded for this clone. The chain couples TRBV5-4 to TRBJ1-5, with D possibly TRBD1 on 5 matching bases. CDR1 is SGHNT and CDR2 is YYREEE in the germline V gene (reference sequence). This CDR3 comprises 13 residues. V lost 2 bases, J lost 7 bases, and 10 bases lay in between. DNA for the CDR3: TGTGCCAGCAGCTTCAATCGGGGCCAGCCCCAGCATTTT. Protein: CASSFNRGQPQHF.

The chain links TRBV3-1 (or the pseudogene TRBV3-2) to TRBJ2-7, with 12 bases aligning to TRBD1. Germline-derived CDR1 and CDR2 are LGHDT and YNNKEL (reference sequence). V gave up 5 bases and J gave up 3 bases; unmatched junction bases: 5. The CDR3 has 15 amino acids. The CDR3 DNA sequence: TGTGCCAGCAGCTATGGGGACAGGGGGCTCTACGAGCAGTACTTC. This gives the protein CASSYGDRGLYEQYF.

The chain combines TRBV6-6 with TRBJ2-1; tentative D call: TRBD2 (5 bases). From germline, CDR1 is MNHNY and CDR2 SVGAGI (reference sequence). The CDR3 extends over 15 amino acids. Deletions cut 6 bases from V and 0 bases from J, with 12 bases between. The CDR3 nucleotides are TGTGCCAGCAGCATAGCGCTAAGCTCCTACAATGAGCAGTTCTTC. Translation gives CASSIALSSYNEQFF.